This T cell receptor (beta chain) was recovered during a study of blood T cells in healthy people across ages. This CDR3 comprises 13 residues. Germline V lookup: CDR1 SQVTM, CDR2 ANQGSEA. V lost 6 bases, J lost 0 bases, and 12 bases lay in between. Together with a sample-barcoded 5' primer, a J-beta primer mix was included in a second PCR lasting about 6 to 12 cycles. TCRdb reprocessed the 5' RACE reads via MiXCR and lists one record per CDR3 protein. The sample consists of fewer than 900,000 distinct CDR3 sequences, roughly two fifths of them appearing once. This clonotype was seen more than once but under ten times.

Material for sequencing was blood. This sequence joins TRBV29-1 and TRBJ2-7, with D perhaps TRBD1 or TRBD2 (5 bases each). This receptor was identified in a woman aged 55-75 years in good health. CDR3 in amino acids: CSVRKGPSYEQYF. The CDR3 bases are TGCAGCGTGCGGAAGGGACCCTCCTACGAGCAGTACTTC.